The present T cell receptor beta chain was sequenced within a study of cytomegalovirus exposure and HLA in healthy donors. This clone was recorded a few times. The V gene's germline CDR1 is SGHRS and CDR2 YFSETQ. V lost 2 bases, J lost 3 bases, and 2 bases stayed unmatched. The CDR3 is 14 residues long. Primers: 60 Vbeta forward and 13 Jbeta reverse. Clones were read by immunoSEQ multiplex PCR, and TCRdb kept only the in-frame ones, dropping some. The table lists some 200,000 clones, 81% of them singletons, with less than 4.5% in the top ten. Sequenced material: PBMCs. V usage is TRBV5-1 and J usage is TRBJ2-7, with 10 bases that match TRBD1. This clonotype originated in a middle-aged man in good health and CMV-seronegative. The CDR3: CASSLRTGGYEQYF. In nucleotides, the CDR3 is TGCGCCAGCAGCTTAAGGACAGGGGGCTACGAGCAGTACTTC.